This T cell receptor beta chain was identified during a study of blood T cell repertoires in COVID-19. Looking at the study overall: From the United States, Italy and Spain came samples of acute and convalescent COVID-19. The analysed material was cDNA or gDNA that came from T cells, B-cell-depleted T cells, or PBMCs.

The protocol was immunoSEQ multiplex PCR, while the TCRdb copy is restricted to in-frame clones and leaves out a portion. The data contain under 200,000 clones, approximately 90% of them singletons. Germline V gene data show CDR1 as SGHTA and CDR2 as FQGNSA. Trimming cost V 5 bases and J 6 bases, with 14 bases left between them. CDR3 length equals 14 residues. This chain connects TRBV7-2 to TRBJ2-1; perhaps TRBD2 as D (5 bases). The receptor was derived from a man in his fifties or sixties who had recovered from COVID-19. What was sequenced was peripheral blood. CDR3 amino acids: CASSPIRTSNEQFF. The CDR3 DNA reads as TGTGCCAGCAGCCCTATCAGGACTTCCAATGAGCAGTTCTTC.